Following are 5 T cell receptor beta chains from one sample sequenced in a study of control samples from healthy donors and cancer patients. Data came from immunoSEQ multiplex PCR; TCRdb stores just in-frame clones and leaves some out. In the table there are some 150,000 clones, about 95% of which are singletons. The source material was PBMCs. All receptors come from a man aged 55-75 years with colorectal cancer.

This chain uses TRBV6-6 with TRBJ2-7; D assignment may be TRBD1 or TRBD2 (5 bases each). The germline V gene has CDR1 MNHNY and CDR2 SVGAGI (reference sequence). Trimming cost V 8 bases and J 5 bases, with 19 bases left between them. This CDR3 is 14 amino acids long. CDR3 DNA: TGTGCCAGCCGGAGGCACGGGGCACAGAACGAGCAGTACTTC. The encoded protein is CASRRHGAQNEQYF.

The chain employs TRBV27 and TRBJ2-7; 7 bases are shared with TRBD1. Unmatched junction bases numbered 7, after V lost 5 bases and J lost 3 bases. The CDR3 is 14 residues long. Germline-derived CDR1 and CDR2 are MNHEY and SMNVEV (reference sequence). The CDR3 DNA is TGTGCCAGCAGTCAAGGGACAGATTTCTACGAGCAGTACTTC. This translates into CASSQGTDFYEQYF.

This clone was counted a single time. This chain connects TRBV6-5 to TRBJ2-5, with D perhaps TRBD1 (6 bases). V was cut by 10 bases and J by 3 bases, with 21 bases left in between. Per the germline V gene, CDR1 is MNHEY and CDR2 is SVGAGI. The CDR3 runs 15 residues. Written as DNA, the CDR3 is TGTGCCACCGCACAGGGATTAGCGCCAAAAGAGACCCAGTACTTC. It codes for CATAQGLAPKETQYF.

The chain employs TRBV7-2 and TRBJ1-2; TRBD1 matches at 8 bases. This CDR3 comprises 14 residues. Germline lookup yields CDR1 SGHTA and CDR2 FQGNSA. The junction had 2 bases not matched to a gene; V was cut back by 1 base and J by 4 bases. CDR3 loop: CASSLGGQGYGYTF. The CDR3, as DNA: TGTGCCAGCAGCTTAGGAGGACAGGGCTATGGCTACACCTTC. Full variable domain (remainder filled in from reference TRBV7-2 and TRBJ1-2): GAGVSQSPSNKVTEKGKDVELRCDPISGHTALYWYRQSLGQGLEFLIYFQGNSAPDKSGLPSDRFSAERTGGSVSTLTIQRTQQEDSAVYLCASSLGGQGYGYTFGSGTRLTVV.

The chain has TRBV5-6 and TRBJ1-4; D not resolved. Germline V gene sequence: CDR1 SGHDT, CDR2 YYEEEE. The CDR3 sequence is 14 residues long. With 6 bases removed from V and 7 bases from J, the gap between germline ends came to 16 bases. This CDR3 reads CASMDWRVGEKLFF. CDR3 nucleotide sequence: TGTGCCAGCATGGACTGGCGAGTGGGTGAAAAACTGTTTTTT.